Listed below are T cell receptor beta chains from one sample, sequenced in a study of T-cell reconstitution after alpha-beta-depleted transplantation in children. Each CDR3 protein gets one entry after TCRdb re-called the PCR reads with MiXCR. The sample lists some 550,000 distinct CDR3 sequences, roughly 23% occurring once. This material consisted of PBMCs, mostly from graft donor cells, taken 360 days after TCRalphabeta/CD19-depleted stem cell transplant. The source of these receptors is a boy younger than two who had a stem cell transplant for acute myeloid leukemia, so the T cells may come from the graft donor. Each CDR3 is given with its conserved first and last residue. The D gene is left open where the match is weak. Only part of the rows carry a size: once, few, many, or a class if the clone is expanded.

v_gene,j_gene,len,d_gene,abundance,CDR3nt,CDR3aa
TRBV7-2,TRBJ2-7,12,.,.,TGTGCCAGCAGCTTTGATGGGGGAGAGCAGTACTTC,CASSFDGGEQYF
TRBV12-3/TRBV12-4,TRBJ1-1,15,.,.,TGTGCCAGCAGTTCTTCCGGGACATTGAACACTGAAGCTTTCTTT,CASSSSGTLNTEAFF
TRBV5-1,TRBJ1-1,15,TRBD1,.,TGCGCCAGCAGCTTGCTGACAGGGGTTAACACTGAAGCTTTCTTT,CASSLLTGVNTEAFF
TRBV10-2,TRBJ2-3,15,.,many,TGCGCCAGTTCCACGGGACACTGGGTTGGAGATACGCAGTATTTT,CASSTGHWVGDTQYF
TRBV6-5,TRBJ1-1,16,.,.,TGTGCCAGCAGTTCCCCGGGGAGAGGGGGTGACACTGAAGCTTTCTTT,CASSSPGRGGDTEAFF
TRBV12-3/TRBV12-4,TRBJ2-1,13,.,many,TGTGCCAGCAGTTTTGACAGCTTCAATGAGCAGTTCTTC,CASSFDSFNEQFF
TRBV7-2,TRBJ2-7,14,.,.,TGTGCCAGCAGCCCTCAGACTAGCTCCTACGAGCAGTACTTC,CASSPQTSSYEQYF
TRBV3-1,TRBJ2-3,16,.,many,TGTGCCAGCAGCCAAGATTGGACGCGGTACACAGATACGCAGTATTTT,CASSQDWTRYTDTQYF
TRBV5-1,TRBJ2-5,15,.,.,TGCGCCAGCGCATCTATCGGGAGCCCTCAAGAGACCCAGTACTTC,CASASIGSPQETQYF
TRBV12-3/TRBV12-4,TRBJ1-6,14,.,many,TGTGCCAGCAGTACCCGCAGGGTCGGTTCACCCCTCCACTTT,CASSTRRVGSPLHF
TRBV20-1,TRBJ2-7,12,.,.,TGCAGTGCGGGCACCCTCCCCTACGGGCAGTACTTC,CSAGTLPYGQYF
TRBV3-1,TRBJ2-2,13,.,once,TGTGCCAGCAGCCAGGAGGACACCGGGGAGCTGTTTTTT,CASSQEDTGELFF
TRBV12-3/TRBV12-4,TRBJ2-2,16,TRBD2,.,TGTGCCAGCAGTTCGGCTCGCGGGGGGTCGGCCGGGGAGCTGTTTTTT,CASSSARGGSAGELFF
TRBV6-5,TRBJ1-4,15,.,.,TGTGCCAGCAGTTACTCATCAGGGCGTGGTGAAAAACTGTTTTTT,CASSYSSGRGEKLFF
TRBV20-1,TRBJ2-3,15,TRBD2,many,TGCAGTGCTAGGCCTAGCGGGGTTAGCACAGATACGCAGTATTTT,CSARPSGVSTDTQYF
TRBV5-1,TRBJ2-7,14,.,many,TGCGCCAGCAGCTTGAGCCGAGGATCTTACGAGCAGTACTTC,CASSLSRGSYEQYF
TRBV20-1,TRBJ1-1,14,TRBD1,few,TGCAGTGCTTTCAAGACAGGGGGGAACACTGAAGCTTTCTTT,CSAFKTGGNTEAFF
TRBV2,TRBJ2-5,16,.,.,TGTGCCAGCAGTGAACTCCAGGGGCGCAGACAAGAGACCCAGTACTTC,CASSELQGRRQETQYF
TRBV6-2/TRBV6-3,TRBJ2-1,16,.,.,TGTGCCAGCCGCCGGGGCTCCGGGACATCCTACAATGAGCAGTTCTTC,CASRRGSGTSYNEQFF
TRBV12-3/TRBV12-4,TRBJ1-5,15,TRBD1,few,TGTGCCAGCAGTACCTACAGGGGCCTCATCCAGCCCCAGCATTTT,CASSTYRGLIQPQHF
TRBV11-2,TRBJ2-4,15,.,.,TGTGCCAGCAGCCAAAACACAGGAAGCCAAAACATTCAGTACTTC,CASSQNTGSQNIQYF
TRBV3-1,TRBJ2-2,12,.,.,TGTGCCAGCAGGACGATGGGCGGGGAGCTGTTTTTT,CASRTMGGELFF
TRBV4-1,TRBJ2-4,18,TRBD2,.,TGCGCCAGCAGCCAAGGGCTAGCGGGGGGGCATGCCAAAAACATTCAGTACTTC,CASSQGLAGGHAKNIQYF
TRBV4-1,TRBJ1-1,13,.,.,TGCGCCAGCAGCCAAGGAGGACGGATTGAAGCTTTCTTT,CASSQGGRIEAFF
TRBV4-3,TRBJ1-2,16,TRBD1,few,TGCGCCAGCAGCCAAGAGACAGGGCCGGCTAACTATGGCTACACCTTC,CASSQETGPANYGYTF
TRBV12-3/TRBV12-4,TRBJ1-6,14,.,many,TGTGCCAGCAGTTCAAAGGGGGGCTCAAGACCCCTCCACTTT,CASSSKGGSRPLHF
TRBV28,TRBJ2-3,14,TRBD1,many,TGTGCCAGCAGTTGGACAGGGATTCAAGATACGCAGTATTTT,CASSWTGIQDTQYF
TRBV6-5,TRBJ2-5,15,TRBD1,.,TGTGCCAGCAGTTACTCCGGACAGGGTCGAGAGACCCAGTACTTC,CASSYSGQGRETQYF
TRBV20-1,TRBJ2-3,17,TRBD2,once,TGCAGTGCTAGAGCCCCACTAGCGGGGGGTGTCACAGATACGCAGTATTTT,CSARAPLAGGVTDTQYF
TRBV4-3,TRBJ2-1,13,.,many,TGCGCCAGCAGCCAATCGGGGCTTGGTGAGCAGTTCTTC,CASSQSGLGEQFF
TRBV12-3/TRBV12-4,TRBJ2-1,15,.,few,TGTGCCAGCATTAAAGACGGGTACTCCTACAATGAGCAGTTCTTC,CASIKDGYSYNEQFF
TRBV12-3/TRBV12-4,TRBJ2-5,13,.,.,TGTGCCAGCAGTCCCCCCCTAGAAGAGACCCAGTACTTC,CASSPPLEETQYF
TRBV21-1,TRBJ2-2,17,.,.,TGTGCCGTTCCCGGGCCGGGGGACAACTCGAACACCGGGGAGCTGTTTTTT,CAVPGPGDNSNTGELFF
TRBV6-1,TRBJ2-2,16,.,once,TGTGCCAGCAGTCCCCTCCTGGGGGAGAACACCGGGGAGCTGTTTTTT,CASSPLLGENTGELFF
TRBV5-1,TRBJ1-1,15,.,.,TGCGCCAGCTCTCAGGGGAGGCAAGGGGACACTGAAGCTTTCTTT,CASSQGRQGDTEAFF
TRBV29-1,TRBJ2-3,12,.,few,TGCAGCGGGTCACCGGGGGCAGATACGCAGTATTTT,CSGSPGADTQYF
TRBV4-2,TRBJ2-5,16,TRBD2,.,TGTGCCAGCAGCCCCGAGACTCTAGCGGTCCAAGAGACCCAGTACTTC,CASSPETLAVQETQYF
TRBV6-1,TRBJ1-2,15,TRBD1,.,TGTGCCAGCAGTACCGGGACAGGGGCTATCTATGGCTACACCTTC,CASSTGTGAIYGYTF
TRBV15,TRBJ2-4,14,TRBD1,.,TGTGCCACCAGCAGACGGACAGGGAAGGCAGTTCAGTACTTC,CATSRRTGKAVQYF
TRBV12-3/TRBV12-4,TRBJ2-7,13,TRBD2,many,TGTGCCAGCAACCCGCGGGGGGGGTACGAGCAGTACTTC,CASNPRGGYEQYF
TRBV6-2/TRBV6-3,TRBJ2-7,14,.,few,TGTGCCAGCAGTTTCCCCTCACCGTCCTACGAGCAGTACTTC,CASSFPSPSYEQYF
TRBV20-1,TRBJ2-6,16,.,many,TGCAGTGCTAGCAGGGAGGTCGTCTCTGGGGCCAACGTCCTGACTTTC,CSASREVVSGANVLTF
TRBV6-1,TRBJ2-2,16,.,many,TGTGCCAGCAGTGACCTTAGCAGGACGAACACCGGGGAGCTGTTTTTT,CASSDLSRTNTGELFF
TRBV4-3,TRBJ2-1,14,.,.,TGCGCCAGCAGCCAAGAGCCCTGGGGGTGGGAGCAGTTCTTC,CASSQEPWGWEQFF
TRBV20-1,TRBJ1-1,15,.,.,TGCAGTGCTAGTAGCCGAGGGCACGTGAACACTGAAGCTTTCTTT,CSASSRGHVNTEAFF
TRBV5-5,TRBJ2-7,15,.,.,TGTGCCAGCAGCTTGGCCTTATTCGGACGGGGAGAGCAGTACTTC,CASSLALFGRGEQYF
TRBV6-1,TRBJ2-7,14,.,.,TGTGCCAGCAGAGCAAAGGACCCCTCCTACGAGCAGTACTTC,CASRAKDPSYEQYF
TRBV12-3/TRBV12-4,TRBJ1-5,17,.,few,TGTGCCAGCAATAAGTTTACGTTTGGAGTCTCCAATCAGCCCCAGCATTTT,CASNKFTFGVSNQPQHF
TRBV28,TRBJ2-1,14,.,.,TGTGCCAGCAGTCCTCGGACGCAATACAATGAGCAGTTCTTC,CASSPRTQYNEQFF
TRBV12-3/TRBV12-4,TRBJ2-3,15,TRBD1,once,TGTGCCAGCAGCCGGACAGGGGGATACACAGATACGCAGTATTTT,CASSRTGGYTDTQYF
TRBV7-9,TRBJ2-5,13,.,many,TGTGCCAGCAGCTTAGATTTCGGGGAGACCCAGTACTTC,CASSLDFGETQYF
TRBV15,TRBJ1-5,18,.,.,TGTGCCACCAGCAGAGAAGAATCCGTGATTCGGAGGTATCAGCCCCAGCATTTT,CATSREESVIRRYQPQHF
TRBV21-1,TRBJ1-2,12,.,few,TGTGCCAGCAACCGACATTGCTATGGCTACACCTTC,CASNRHCYGYTF